This T cell receptor beta chain was identified in a study of response to subunit inactivated influenza vaccine. TCRdb reanalysed the RT-PCR reads using MiXCR and keeps one entry per CDR3 protein. The sample includes just under 550,000 distinct CDR3 sequences, roughly 23% of them seen just once. This CDR3 has 14 amino acids. Germline CDR1 is SGHDT and CDR2 is YYEEEE. V dropped 1 base and J dropped 5 bases, with 12 bases sitting between them. Another study also made use of these data, one on T cells expressing NK-cell markers. That work states: TCR beta cDNA was made by 5'RACE template switching with UMIs. Each TCR beta repertoire originated in sorted T cells that were CD3+CD56+NKG2C+, CD3+CD56+NKG2C- or CD3+CD56-NKG2C+. For a handful of donors, the dominant NKG2C+ clonotypes made up about 1.0-8% of their CD8+ T cells.

The input for sequencing was CD4+ T cells sorted from PBMCs, taken roughly 13 days after vaccination. The chain couples TRBV5-6 to TRBJ2-5, with D maybe TRBD1 (6 bases). The TCR was taken from a man aged 50-60 years who received an inactivated influenza vaccine. Written as DNA, the CDR3 is TGTGCCAGCAGCTTGTCTGGGGGCGGGGAGACCCAGTACTTC. Its protein is CASSLSGGGETQYF. Filled out from reference TRBV5-6 and TRBJ2-5, the complete variable domain reads DAGVTQSPTHLIKTRGQQVTLRCSPKSGHDTVSWYQQALGQGPQFIFQYYEEEERQRGNFPDRFSGHQFPNYSSELNVNALLLGDSALYLCASSLSGGGETQYFGPGTRLLVL.